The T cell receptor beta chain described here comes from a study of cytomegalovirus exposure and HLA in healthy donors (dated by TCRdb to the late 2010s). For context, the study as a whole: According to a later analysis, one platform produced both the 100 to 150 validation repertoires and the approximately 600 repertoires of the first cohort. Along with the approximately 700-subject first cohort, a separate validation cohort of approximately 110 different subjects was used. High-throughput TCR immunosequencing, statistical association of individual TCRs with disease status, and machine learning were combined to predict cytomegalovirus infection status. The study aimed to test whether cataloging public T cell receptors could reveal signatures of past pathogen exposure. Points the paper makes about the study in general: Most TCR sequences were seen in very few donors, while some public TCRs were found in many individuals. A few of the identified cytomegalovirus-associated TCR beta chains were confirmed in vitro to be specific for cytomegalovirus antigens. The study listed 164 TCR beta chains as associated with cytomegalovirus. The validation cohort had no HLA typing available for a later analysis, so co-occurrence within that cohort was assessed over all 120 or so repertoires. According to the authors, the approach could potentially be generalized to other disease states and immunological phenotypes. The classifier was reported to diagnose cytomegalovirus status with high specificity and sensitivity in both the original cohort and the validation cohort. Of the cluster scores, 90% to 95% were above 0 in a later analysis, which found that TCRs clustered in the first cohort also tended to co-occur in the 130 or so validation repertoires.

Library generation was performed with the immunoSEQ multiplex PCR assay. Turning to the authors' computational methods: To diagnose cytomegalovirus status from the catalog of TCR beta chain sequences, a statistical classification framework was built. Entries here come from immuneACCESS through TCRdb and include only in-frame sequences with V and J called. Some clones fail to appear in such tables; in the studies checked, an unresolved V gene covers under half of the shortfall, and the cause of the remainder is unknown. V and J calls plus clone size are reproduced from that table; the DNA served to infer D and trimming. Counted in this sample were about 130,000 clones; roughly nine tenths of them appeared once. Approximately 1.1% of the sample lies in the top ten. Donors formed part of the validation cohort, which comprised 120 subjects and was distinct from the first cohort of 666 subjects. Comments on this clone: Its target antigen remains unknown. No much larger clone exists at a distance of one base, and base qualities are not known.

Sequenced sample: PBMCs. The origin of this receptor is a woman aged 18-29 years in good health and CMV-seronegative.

The CDR3 corresponds to CASSSTQGSAEAFF. The nucleotide sequence reads TGTGCCAGCAGTTCTACACAGGGATCGGCTGAAGCTTTCTTT. Recombination joined TRBV6-5 with TRBJ1-1; D gene: possibly TRBD1, on 6 matching bases. There are 14 amino acids in the CDR3, from cysteine to phenylalanine inclusive. The sequence is cut down to CDR3 DNA, 42 bases in frame from base 1. The junction carries 15 bases between V and J, which are trimmed by 4 bases and 6 bases respectively. For CDR1 and CDR2, the germline V gene lists MNHEY and SVGAGI.